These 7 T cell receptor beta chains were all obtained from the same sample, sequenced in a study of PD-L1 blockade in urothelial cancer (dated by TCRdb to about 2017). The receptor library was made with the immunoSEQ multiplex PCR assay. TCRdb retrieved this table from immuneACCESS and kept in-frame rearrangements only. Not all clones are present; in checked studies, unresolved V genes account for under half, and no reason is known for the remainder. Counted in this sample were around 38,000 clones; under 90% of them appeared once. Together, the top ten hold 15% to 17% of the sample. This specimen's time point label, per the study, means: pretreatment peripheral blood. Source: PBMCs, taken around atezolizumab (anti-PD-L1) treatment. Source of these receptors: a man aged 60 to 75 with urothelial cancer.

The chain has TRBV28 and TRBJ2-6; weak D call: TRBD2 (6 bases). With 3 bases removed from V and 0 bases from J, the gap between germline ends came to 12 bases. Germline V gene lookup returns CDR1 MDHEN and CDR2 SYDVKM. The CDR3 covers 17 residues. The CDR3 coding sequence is TGTGCCAGCAGTTTGGGAACTAGCTTCTCTGGGGCCAACGTCCTGACTTTC. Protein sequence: CASSLGTSFSGANVLTF.

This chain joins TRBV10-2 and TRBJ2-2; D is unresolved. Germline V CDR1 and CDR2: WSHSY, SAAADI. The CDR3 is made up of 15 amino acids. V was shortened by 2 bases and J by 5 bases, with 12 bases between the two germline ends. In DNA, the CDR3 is TGCGCCAGCAGTGAGGGCCTAGTGCGGACCGGGGAGCTGTTTTTT. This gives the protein CASSEGLVRTGELFF.

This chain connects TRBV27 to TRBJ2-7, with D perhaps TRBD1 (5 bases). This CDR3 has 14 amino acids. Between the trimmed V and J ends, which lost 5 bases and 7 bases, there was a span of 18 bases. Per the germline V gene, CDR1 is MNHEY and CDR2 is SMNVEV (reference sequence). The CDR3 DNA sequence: TGTGCCAGCAGTCTTAGTCAGGGTACAAGGGAGCAGTACTTC. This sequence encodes CASSLSQGTREQYF.

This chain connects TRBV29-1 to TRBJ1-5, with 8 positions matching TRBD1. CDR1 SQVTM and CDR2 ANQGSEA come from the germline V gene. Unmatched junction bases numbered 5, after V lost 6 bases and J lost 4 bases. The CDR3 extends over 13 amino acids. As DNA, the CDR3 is TGCAGCGTCGCAGGGGGCGATAATCAGCCCCAGCATTTT. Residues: CSVAGGDNQPQHF. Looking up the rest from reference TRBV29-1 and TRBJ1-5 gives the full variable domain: SAVISQKPSRDICQRGTSLTIQCQVDSQVTMMFWYRQQPGQSLTLIATANQGSEATYESGFVIDKFPISRPNLTFSTLTVSNMSPEDSSIYLCSVAGGDNQPQHFGDGTRLSIL.

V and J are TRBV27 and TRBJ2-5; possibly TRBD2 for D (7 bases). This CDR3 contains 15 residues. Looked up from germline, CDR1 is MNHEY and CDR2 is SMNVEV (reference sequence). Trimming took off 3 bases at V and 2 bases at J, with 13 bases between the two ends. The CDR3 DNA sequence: TGTGCCAGCAGTTTCGGGGGGCGCAGGCAAGAGACCCAGTACTTC. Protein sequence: CASSFGGRRQETQYF.

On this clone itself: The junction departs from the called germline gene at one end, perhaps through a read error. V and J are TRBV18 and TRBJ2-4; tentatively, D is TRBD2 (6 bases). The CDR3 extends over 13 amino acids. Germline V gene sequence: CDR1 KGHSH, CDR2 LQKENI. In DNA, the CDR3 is TGTGCCAGCTCACCAGACACCGGGACTTCCGGGCACTTC. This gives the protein CASSPDTGTSGHF.

This chain's CDR3 is CASSLGVSIEKLFF. CDR3 coding DNA: TGTGCCAGCAGCTTAGGGGTCAGTATCGAAAAACTGTTTTTT. This rearrangement joins TRBV13 to TRBJ1-4; unclear D gene. Germline values: CDR1 PRHDT, CDR2 FYEKMQ (reference sequence). Trimming stripped 0 bases from V and 8 bases from J, with 10 bases between. CDR3 length: 14 amino acids. Full variable domain (remainder filled in from reference TRBV13 and TRBJ1-4): AAGVIQSPRHLIKEKRETATLKCYPIPRHDTVYWYQQGPGQDPQFLISFYEKMQSDKGSIPDRFSAQQFSDYHSELNMSSLELGDSALYFCASSLGVSIEKLFFGSGTQLSVL.